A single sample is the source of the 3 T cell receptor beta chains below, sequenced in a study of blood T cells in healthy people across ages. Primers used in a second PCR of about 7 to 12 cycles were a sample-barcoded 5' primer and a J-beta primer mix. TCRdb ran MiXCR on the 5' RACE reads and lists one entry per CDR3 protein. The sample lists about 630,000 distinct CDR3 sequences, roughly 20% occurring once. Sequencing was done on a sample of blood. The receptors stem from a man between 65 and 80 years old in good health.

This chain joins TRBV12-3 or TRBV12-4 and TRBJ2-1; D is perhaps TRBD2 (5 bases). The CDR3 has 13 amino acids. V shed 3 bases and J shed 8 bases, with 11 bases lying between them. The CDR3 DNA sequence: TGTGCCAGCAGTTTGTCCGGAGCGGATGAGCAGTTCTTC. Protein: CASSLSGADEQFF.

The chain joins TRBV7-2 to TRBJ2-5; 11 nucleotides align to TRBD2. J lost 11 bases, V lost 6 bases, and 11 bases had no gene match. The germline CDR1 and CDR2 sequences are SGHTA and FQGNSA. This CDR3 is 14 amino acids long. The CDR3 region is CASRPGLAAWEQYF. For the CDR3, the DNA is TGTGCCAGCAGACCGGGACTAGCGGCGTGGGAGCAGTACTTC.

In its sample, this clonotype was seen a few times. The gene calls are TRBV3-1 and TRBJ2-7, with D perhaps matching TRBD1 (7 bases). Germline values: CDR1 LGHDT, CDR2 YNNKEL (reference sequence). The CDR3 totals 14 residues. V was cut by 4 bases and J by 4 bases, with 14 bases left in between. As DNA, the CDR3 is TGTGCCAGCAGCCGACAGGGAGGCGGATACGAGCAGTACTTC. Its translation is CASSRQGGGYEQYF.